This T cell receptor beta chain was observed in a study of beta chain features in type 1 diabetes. Study background: Researchers looked at fewer than 120,000,000 sorted cells across all samples. Findings and caveats of the study: In all four CD4+ subsets, TCRB CDR3 length was significantly, moderately reduced in type 1 diabetes. There was a possibility that cDNA sequencing over-represented cells with high TCR expression.

Since all of the isolated RNA was reverse transcribed, expressed TCRB transcripts were what got sequenced. The method was immunoSEQ multiplex PCR; TCRdb's version includes in-frame clones alone and lacks a portion of them. The profile covers some 660,000 clones, with around 15% appearing a single time and 0.035% to 0.045% taken by the ten largest. As to this clone: No antigen is known for it.

This sequence originates from a man aged 18 to 35 with type 1 diabetes. The material sequenced was naive CD4+ T cells from blood.

CDR3 residues: CASSPATGGANEQFF. The CDR3 DNA follows: TGTGCCAGCTCACCAGCAACGGGGGGGGCAAATGAGCAGTTCTTC. The rearrangement joins TRBV18 to TRBJ2-1, with TRBD2 matching 8 bases. Germline trimming cut 2 bases from V and 7 bases from J; bases unmatched to any gene: 7. There are 15 residues in the CDR3. Germline CDR1 reads KGHSH; CDR2 reads LQKENI.